This entry lists 10 T cell receptor beta chains sequenced from one sample in a study of T cell responses to AZD1222 COVID-19 vaccine. Sequenced by immunoSEQ multiplex PCR; TCRdb stores in-frame clones only, minus some. Of tens of thousands of clones detected, more than 75% appear once; the ten largest clones hold roughly 20%. The material was peripheral blood, obtained on day 0 of AZD1222 vaccination. These TCRs come from an adult in good health.

This chain links TRBV18 with TRBJ1-6; D is unresolved. This CDR3 region has 16 residues. Germline lookup yields CDR1 KGHSH and CDR2 LQKENI. V lost 4 bases and J 1 base, leaving 11 bases between the germline ends. The CDR3, as DNA: TGTGCCAGCTCACTATCCACTGGGTCCTATAATTCACCCCTCCACTTT. This sequence encodes CASSLSTGSYNSPLHF.

This chain uses TRBV5-1 with TRBJ2-3, with D perhaps given as TRBD1 or TRBD2 (5 bases each). The germline V and J ends were trimmed by 3 bases and 0 bases, with 8 bases remaining between them. The CDR3 loop spans 14 amino acids. Germline CDR1 is SGHRS and CDR2 is YFSETQ. Written as DNA, the CDR3 is TGCGCCAGCAGCTGGGGACCCAGCACAGATACGCAGTATTTT. It is translated as CASSWGPSTDTQYF. The full variable domain, its missing parts supplied by reference TRBV5-1 and TRBJ2-3, is KAGVTQTPRYLIKTRGQQVTLSCSPISGHRSVSWYQQTPGQGLQFLFEYFSETQRNKGNFPGRFSGRQFSNSRSEMNVSTLELGDSALYLCASSWGPSTDTQYFGPGTRLTVL.

The chain has TRBV7-3 and TRBJ2-1; 8 nucleotides match TRBD2. Germline CDR1 is SGHTA and CDR2 is FQGTGA. The CDR3 has 15 amino acids. Trimming cost V 5 bases and J 5 bases; bases outside gene matches: 8. The CDR3 DNA reads TGTGCCAGCAGCCCGCGGGGGGCGAGAGACAATGAGCAGTTCTTC. As protein: CASSPRGARDNEQFF.

The V gene is TRBV3-1 (or the pseudogene TRBV3-2), the J gene TRBJ1-2, with D uncertain. V lost 0 bases and J lost 2, with 25 bases in between. The CDR3 loop spans 20 amino acids. CDR1 LGHDT and CDR2 YNNKEL come from the germline V gene (reference sequence). The CDR3 loop is CASSQDQYSAVRGMNYGYTF. CDR3 coding DNA: TGTGCCAGCAGCCAAGATCAGTACAGCGCGGTCCGAGGGATGAACTATGGCTACACCTTC.

This clone was observed a few times. V is TRBV7-8 and J is TRBJ1-6; D gene ambiguous. The CDR3 extends over 15 amino acids. Trimming stripped 0 bases from V and 7 bases from J, with 10 bases between. Per the germline V gene, CDR1 is SGHVS and CDR2 is FQNEAQ. The CDR3 DNA reads as TGTGCCAGCAGCTTAGCGGGGTCCCCCAATTCACCCCTCCACTTT. Amino acids: CASSLAGSPNSPLHF.

The CDR3 region is CASSRSGMNQPQHF. The CDR3 DNA reads TGTGCCAGCAGCCGTTCAGGTATGAATCAGCCCCAGCATTTT. This chain uses TRBV14 with TRBJ1-5; D gene unclear. V gave up 4 bases and J gave up 4 bases, with 11 bases separating them. Germline loops: CDR1 SGHDN, CDR2 FVKESK. This CDR3 has 14 residues. Filled out from reference TRBV14 and TRBJ1-5, the complete variable domain reads EAGVTQFPSHSVIEKGQTVTLRCDPISGHDNLYWYRRVMGKEIKFLLHFVKESKQDESGMPNNRFLAERTGGTYSTLKVQPAELEDSGVYFCASSRSGMNQPQHFGDGTRLSIL.

The CDR3 DNA reads as TGTGCCAGCTCATTAACAGGGGTGAACACTGAAGCTTTCTTT. Translated: CASSLTGVNTEAFF. The genes are TRBV18 and TRBJ1-1; 7 nucleotides agree with TRBD1. V lost 5 bases and J lost 0; bases outside the gene matches: 3. The CDR3 is 14 amino acids. In germline, CDR1 is KGHSH, CDR2 LQKENI. Looking up the rest from reference TRBV18 and TRBJ1-1 gives the full variable domain: NAGVMQNPRHLVRRRGQEARLRCSPMKGHSHVYWYRQLPEEGLKFMVYLQKENIIDESGMPKERFSAEFPKEGPSILRIQQVVRGDSAAYFCASSLTGVNTEAFFGQGTRLTVV.

In nucleotides, the CDR3 is TGTGCCAGCAGCCACCAGGACCAAACAAGGTCTCAGCCCCAGCATTTT. Translated, it gives CASSHQDQTRSQPQHF. This sequence joins TRBV7-9 and TRBJ1-5; D gene ambiguous. Trimming pared 5 bases from V and 6 bases from J, leaving 20 bases between. CDR3 length: 16 residues. Germline loops: CDR1 SEHNR, CDR2 FQNEAQ (reference sequence). Based on the CDR3 plus reference TRBV7-9 and TRBJ1-5, the full variable domain is DTGVSQNPRHKITKRGQNVTFRCDPISEHNRLYWYRQTLGQGPEFLTYFQNEAQLEKSRLLSDRFSAERPKGSFSTLEIQRTEQGDSAMYLCASSHQDQTRSQPQHFGDGTRLSIL.

This chain uses TRBV7-2 with TRBJ2-1; 9 bases map to TRBD2. CDR3 length: 18 amino acids. With 5 bases clipped from V and 9 bases from J, the junction kept 20 bases outside the gene matches. Germline V CDR1 and CDR2: SGHTA, FQGNSA. CDR3: CASSLINTVAGVRSEQFF. CDR3 coding DNA: TGTGCCAGCAGCCTGATAAACACCGTAGCGGGGGTACGTAGTGAGCAGTTCTTC.

This clone was detected once. The V and J genes are TRBV3-1 (or the pseudogene TRBV3-2) and TRBJ2-5; 7 nucleotides match TRBD2. The germline gives CDR1 LGHDT, CDR2 YNNKEL (reference sequence). Germline trimming cut 5 bases from V and 5 bases from J; bases unmatched to any gene: 8. The CDR3 sequence is 14 residues long. The CDR3 spells CASSSTRTSETQYF. The CDR3 region has the DNA TGTGCCAGCAGCTCAACGAGGACTAGTGAGACCCAGTACTTC.